The clone carrying this TCR beta chain was detected only once. Its antigen remains unknown. The CDR3 consists of 13 residues. The ends lost 4 bases at V and 6 bases at J; junction bases unmatched: 7. The germline V gene encodes CDR1 SGHDT and CDR2 YYEEEE. The data were obtained in a study of cytomegalovirus exposure and HLA in healthy donors. Overall study results and limits: In an earlier analysis, most TCR beta V segments were productive about 87% or about 30% of the time.

The PCR employed 60 Vbeta primers together with 13 Jbeta primers. Here immunoSEQ multiplex PCR was the method, and the copy in TCRdb shows in-frame clones only, minus some. Here the sample spans some 150,000 clones, roughly four fifths being singletons. This TCR was sampled from a man in his late teens or twenties in good health and CMV-seropositive. The chain carries TRBV5-6 and TRBJ2-7; 7 bases align to TRBD1. The sequenced material came from PBMCs. The CDR3 loop reads CASSHSSGGEQYF. DNA for the CDR3: TGTGCCAGCAGCCACTCGTCAGGGGGCGAGCAGTACTTC.